A single sample is the source of the 27 T cell receptor beta chains below, sequenced in a study of cytomegalovirus exposure and HLA in healthy donors. The PCR ran on 60 Vbeta and 13 Jbeta primers. Some clones are missing from TCRdb's copy, which holds only in-frame ones; the method was immunoSEQ multiplex PCR. The table shows around 210,000 clones, with around 83% occurring only once. The sequenced sample was PBMCs. Receptors originate from a girl aged 2 to 9 in good health and CMV-seronegative.

V is TRBV6-5 and J is TRBJ1-1, with D possibly matching TRBD1 (6 bases). Germline CDR1 MNHEY, CDR2 SVGAGI. The CDR3 is 14 amino acids. Deletions cut 6 bases from V and 4 bases from J, with 15 bases between. As DNA, the CDR3 is TGTGCCAGCAGCCTCAGGGGAGAGGGCACTGAAGCTTTCTTT. This gives the protein CASSLRGEGTEAFF.

V is TRBV6-5 and J is TRBJ1-1; 9 nucleotides agree with TRBD1. The ends lost 6 bases at V and 4 bases at J; junction bases unmatched: 6. The CDR3 is 14 residues long. The germline V gene has CDR1 MNHEY and CDR2 SVGAGI. The CDR3 region is CASRRDRESTEAFF. For the CDR3, the DNA is TGTGCCAGCAGAAGGGACAGGGAGAGCACTGAAGCTTTCTTT.

V is TRBV30 and J is TRBJ2-7, with D maybe TRBD1 (6 bases). Germline CDR1 and CDR2: GTSNPN and SVGIG (reference sequence). This CDR3 has 12 amino acids. V shed 2 bases and J shed 6 bases, with 11 bases lying between them. The CDR3 sequence is CAWSLDRFEQYF. As DNA, the CDR3 is TGTGCCTGGAGTCTAGACAGGTTCGAGCAGTACTTC. The variable domain in full, completed from reference TRBV30 and TRBJ2-7, reads SQTIHQWPATLVQPVGSPLSLECTVEGTSNPNLYWYRQAAGRGLQLLFYSVGIGQISSEVPQNLSASRPQDRQFILSSKKLLLSDSGFYLCAWSLDRFEQYFGPGTRLTVT.

The chain is built from TRBV2 and TRBJ1-2; 8 bases map to TRBD1. This CDR3 has 14 residues. With 5 bases clipped from V and 7 bases from J, the junction kept 9 bases outside the gene matches. Germline V gene data show CDR1 as SNHLY and CDR2 as FYNNEI. The CDR3 DNA follows: TGTGCCAGCAGTTCCCGCCAGGGGGCGCGTGGCTACACCTTC. Translating gives CASSSRQGARGYTF.

The chain is built from TRBV6-1 and TRBJ1-6, with TRBD1 matching over 7 bases. Germline V gene data show CDR1 as MNHNS and CDR2 as SASEGT. With 7 bases clipped from V and 6 bases from J, the junction kept 6 bases outside the gene matches. The CDR3 contains 14 residues. CDR3 coding DNA: TGTGCCAGCACTAGACAGGGACGTAATTCACCCCTCCACTTT. It codes for CASTRQGRNSPLHF.

The V gene is TRBV30, the J gene TRBJ1-2; TRBD1 matches at 9 bases. Unmatched junction bases numbered 9, after V lost 4 bases and J lost 0 bases. CDR1 and CDR2 from the germline V gene are GTSNPN and SVGIG (reference sequence). The CDR3 has 16 residues. CDR3 sequence (DNA): TGTGCCTGGATCAACAGGGGGCTGAGGTCTAACTATGGCTACACCTTC. Translated: CAWINRGLRSNYGYTF.

The chain is built from TRBV19 and TRBJ1-2; weak D call: TRBD1 (5 bases). Trimming stripped 6 bases from V and 0 bases from J, with 14 bases between. The CDR3 runs 15 residues. Germline-derived CDR1 and CDR2 are LNHDA and SQIVND (reference sequence). The CDR3 bases are TGTGCCAGTAGACCCATTGACAGTGCTAACTATGGCTACACCTTC. It encodes CASRPIDSANYGYTF.

This clone appeared a few times. J is TRBJ1-2 and V is TRBV10-3; 8 bases are shared with TRBD1. The CDR3 has 12 amino acids. The J segment lost 6 bases and the V segment lost 11 bases, leaving 8 bases of the junction unmatched. Germline CDR1 ENHRY, CDR2 SYGVKD. This CDR3 is CAALTGADGYTF. CDR3 coding DNA: TGTGCCGCATTGACAGGGGCGGATGGCTACACCTTC.

The chain uses TRBV30 and TRBJ2-5; 8 bases are shared with TRBD1. There are 13 residues in the CDR3. After removal of 2 bases from V and 6 bases from J, the junction contained 5 bases not matched to a gene. Germline V gives CDR1 GTSNPN, CDR2 SVGIG (reference sequence). The CDR3 DNA follows: TGTGCCTGGAGTCCCAGGGGGCCAAAGACCCAGTACTTC. Translation: CAWSPRGPKTQYF.

The chain links TRBV6-5 to TRBJ1-2; D is unclear. The germline V and J ends were trimmed by 6 bases and 4 bases, with 3 bases remaining between them. The CDR3 has 10 amino acids. Germline CDR1 MNHEY, CDR2 SVGAGI. The CDR3 DNA reads TGTGCCAGCAGCAGCTATGGCTACACCTTC. It specifies CASSSYGYTF.

This clone was observed a handful of times. This chain uses TRBV7-6 with TRBJ2-7; 7 positions agree with TRBD1. Germline V gives CDR1 SGHVS, CDR2 FNYEAQ. V lost 5 bases, J lost 2 bases, and 3 bases stayed unmatched. This CDR3 is built from 13 residues. In DNA form, the CDR3 reads TGTGCCAGCAGCCTGGGACAGCCCTACGAGCAGTACTTC. Translating gives CASSLGQPYEQYF.

V usage is TRBV12-5 and J usage is TRBJ2-1, with TRBD2 matching 9 bases. The germline V gene has CDR1 LGHNT and CDR2 FRNRAP. J was trimmed by 8 bases and V by 1 base; bases with no gene match: 12. The CDR3 is made up of 17 amino acids. The CDR3 is CASGLALDGRGGHEQFF. In DNA, the CDR3 is TGTGCTAGTGGTTTGGCCCTCGATGGGCGGGGGGGCCATGAGCAGTTCTTC.

This clone was observed a handful of times. The CDR3 here is CASRARGQAHMNTEAFF. The CDR3 DNA follows: TGTGCCAGCAGGGCAAGAGGACAGGCGCACATGAACACTGAAGCTTTCTTT. The V call is TRBV7-9, the J call TRBJ1-1, with 7 nucleotides matching TRBD1. The CDR3 totals 17 residues. J was trimmed by 0 bases and V by 6 bases; bases with no gene match: 13. Germline V lookup: CDR1 SEHNR, CDR2 FQNEAQ (reference sequence).

The chain combines TRBV14 with TRBJ2-7, with D possibly matching TRBD2 (6 bases). V was cut by 1 base and J by 3 bases, with 10 bases left in between. Germline assignment: CDR1 SGHDN and CDR2 FVKESK. The CDR3 spans 14 residues. For the CDR3, the DNA is TGTGCCAGCAGCCAAGGGCGGGGTATCTACGAGCAGTACTTC. This gives the protein CASSQGRGIYEQYF.

The rearrangement links TRBV27 to TRBJ2-7; TRBD2 matches 7 bases. The CDR3 is made up of 15 amino acids. Germline lookup yields CDR1 MNHEY and CDR2 SMNVEV (reference sequence). With V trimmed by 6 bases and J by 5 bases, 13 bases remained unmatched. In DNA, the CDR3 is TGTGCCAGCAGCCCAACTCCCCGGGCGGGGGACGAGCAGTACTTC. The encoded protein is CASSPTPRAGDEQYF.

This clone came up once. V is TRBV4-2 and J is TRBJ2-1; D ambiguous. The V gene's germline CDR1 is LGHNA and CDR2 YNFKEQ. Trimming pared 3 bases from V and 4 bases from J, leaving 13 bases between. The CDR3 has 15 amino acids. The CDR3 region is CASSHDGGTYNEQFF. Here the CDR3 DNA reads TGTGCCAGCAGCCATGACGGCGGTACTTACAATGAGCAGTTCTTC.

Only one count was recorded for this clone. V gene TRBV11-1 combines with J gene TRBJ2-7, with TRBD1 identical over 8 bases. The germline CDR1 and CDR2 sequences are SGHAT and FQDESV (reference sequence). The trim removed 5 bases at V and 1 base at J, leaving 13 bases unmatched. The CDR3 covers 17 residues. The CDR3 spells CASSHPRGQGPSYEQYF. The CDR3 coding sequence is TGTGCCAGCAGCCATCCTCGAGGACAGGGACCATCCTACGAGCAGTACTTC.

Concerning this clone itself: One junction end disagrees with the germline gene, perhaps due to a read error. The chain is built from TRBV7-9 and TRBJ2-3; D gene ambiguous. Germline-derived CDR1 and CDR2 are SEHNR and FQNEAQ (reference sequence). This CDR3 is built from 16 residues. The CDR3 nucleotides are TGTTCCAGCAGCCCACTCGATCGTCGGAGCACAGATACGCAGTATTTT. Residues: CSSSPLDRRSTDTQYF.

The chain has TRBV11-2 and TRBJ2-7; D is ambiguous. V lost 0 bases and J lost 3, with 6 bases in between. The CDR3 has 13 amino acids. The germline V gene encodes CDR1 SGHAT and CDR2 FQNNGV. CDR3 region: CASSLEYSYEQYF. The DNA for the CDR3 is TGTGCCAGCAGCTTAGAGTACAGCTACGAGCAGTACTTC. The variable domain in full, completed from reference TRBV11-2 and TRBJ2-7, reads EAGVAQSPRYKIIEKRQSVAFWCNPISGHATLYWYQQILGQGPKLLIQFQNNGVVDDSQLPKDRFSAERLKGVDSTLKIQPAKLEDSAVYLCASSLEYSYEQYFGPGTRLTVT.

This chain connects TRBV5-4 to TRBJ1-1; a possible D gene is TRBD1 (5 bases). The CDR3 consists of 14 residues. Germline V gene sequence: CDR1 SGHNT, CDR2 YYREEE (reference sequence). Trimming left V 0 bases short and J 5 bases short, with 11 bases between. The CDR3 nucleotides read TGTGCCAGCAGCTTGGGTGGCAGGGAAACTGAAGCTTTCTTT. Its translation is CASSLGGRETEAFF.

V and J are TRBV27 and TRBJ2-2, with 7 positions matching TRBD2. This CDR3 is built from 16 residues. Germline assignment: CDR1 MNHEY and CDR2 SMNVEV (reference sequence). V dropped 1 base and J dropped 0; count of bases not matched to a gene: 2. The CDR3 protein is CASSLWGGPNTGELFF. CDR3 nucleotide sequence: TGTGCCAGCAGTTTATGGGGGGGACCGAACACCGGGGAGCTGTTTTTT.

V gene TRBV6-1 combines with J gene TRBJ2-3; no definite D call. The CDR3 is made up of 11 amino acids. V gave up 2 bases and J gave up 7 bases, with 4 bases separating them. The V gene's germline CDR1 is MNHNS and CDR2 SASEGT. The CDR3 protein is CASSEKHTQYF. CDR3 nucleotides: TGTGCCAGCAGTGAAAAGCATACGCAGTATTTT.

This chain joins TRBV7-2 and TRBJ2-7, with 15 nucleotides matching TRBD2. The CDR3 spans 15 residues. Germline lookup yields CDR1 SGHTA and CDR2 FQGNSA. V shed 7 bases and J 4 bases; nucleotides not matched to a gene: 5. The CDR3 DNA reads as TGTGCCAGCAACAAAGGACTAGCGGGAGGGTACGAGCAGTACTTC. Its protein product is CASNKGLAGGYEQYF.

J is TRBJ1-2 and V is TRBV5-5, with 7 bases fitting TRBD1. Unmatched junction bases numbered 11, after V lost 4 bases and J lost 8 bases. There are 14 residues in the CDR3. Germline CDR1 SGHKS, CDR2 YYEKEE (reference sequence). The CDR3 spells CASSTLGQVKGYTF. The CDR3 DNA reads TGTGCCAGCAGCACCCTAGGACAGGTCAAGGGCTACACCTTC.

This clone is a singleton in its sample. The chain combines TRBV6-5 with TRBJ1-4, with D possibly matching TRBD1 (5 bases). The CDR3 loop spans 15 amino acids. Germline-derived CDR1 and CDR2 are MNHEY and SVGAGI. V lost 5 bases and J 4 bases, leaving 14 bases between the germline ends. Here the CDR3 DNA reads TGTGCCAGCAGTCCAACGGGACTGAGTAATGAAAAACTGTTTTTT. Its translation: CASSPTGLSNEKLFF.

The CDR3 loop reads CASSLFPRGATNTGELFF. The DNA of the CDR3 is TGTGCCAGCAGTTTATTCCCCAGGGGGGCAACGAACACCGGGGAGCTGTTTTTT. The rearrangement uses TRBV27 and TRBJ2-2, with D possibly matching TRBD1 (7 bases). Germline V gives CDR1 MNHEY, CDR2 SMNVEV (reference sequence). The V gene lost 1 base and the J gene lost 0 bases, with 15 bases spanning the gap. This CDR3 region has 18 residues.

This sequence joins TRBV2 and TRBJ1-1; D might be TRBD1 (5 bases). Looked up from germline, CDR1 is SNHLY and CDR2 is FYNNEI. The CDR3 is made up of 14 amino acids. Trimming shortened V by 1 base and J by 4 bases, and 10 bases separated the two germline ends. CDR3 nucleotides: TGTGCCAGCAGTGAAGTAGTGGGGGGCACTGAAGCTTTCTTT. Protein sequence: CASSEVVGGTEAFF.